This TCR beta chain was captured by sequencing in a study of pediatric ulcerative colitis. This clone was observed once. This CDR3 is built from 16 residues. Per germline, CDR1 SGHTA and CDR2 FQGTGA. The V and J ends lost 3 bases and 3 bases respectively, with 17 bases between them. Only in-frame clones appear in the TCRdb table, and some are missing; sequencing was by immunoSEQ multiplex PCR. Of roughly 60,000 clones listed, over 70% are singletons. This receptor was taken from a boy between 10 and 17 years old who was a control in a study of pediatric ulcerative colitis. The gene calls are TRBV7-3 and TRBJ1-1; no clear D. Sequenced material: blood. CDR3 DNA: TGTGCCAGCAGCTTGAGGATGGAGGGTTTCGACACTGAAGCTTTCTTT. It codes for CASSLRMEGFDTEAFF.